Listed below are T cell receptor beta chains from one sample, sequenced in a study of shared clonotypes between healthy human individuals. Produced via immunoSEQ multiplex PCR; TCRdb's table is partial and in-frame only. The sample includes about 680,000 clones, about two thirds of them seen just once. The sample was memory CD4+ T cells sorted from blood. The receptors stem from a woman in her twenties or thirties in good health. Both conserved end residues are part of each CDR3. A D gene is named only where the DNA matches it firmly. Expanded clones get a size class; other rows say once, few or many, or leave the size out.

>TRBJ2-1|TRBV5-4|.|.
TGTGCCAGCAGCTTGGGATTTACAGGGAGAGGTGGCGAGCAGTTCTTC
CASSLGFTGRGGEQFF
>TRBJ2-5|TRBV19|.|.
TGTGCCAGTAGTATCGCAGGTGGAGAGACCCAGTACTTC
CASSIAGGETQYF
>TRBJ1-4|TRBV29-1|.|TRBD1
TGCAGCGTTGATGGGACAGGGAATGAAAAACTGTTTTTT
CSVDGTGNEKLFF
>TRBJ1-1|TRBV11-2|.|.
TGTGCCAGCAGCTTAGGCGGACAGTACGAAGCTTTCTTT
CASSLGGQYEAFF
>TRBJ2-7|TRBV5-5|.|.
TGTGCCAGCAGCTTGAAGGAGACGGTCTCCTACGAGCAGTACTTC
CASSLKETVSYEQYF
>TRBJ2-7|TRBV25-1|.|.
TGTGCCAGCAGTGACCGGGACGGCCGCTCCTACGAGCAGTACTTC
CASSDRDGRSYEQYF
>TRBJ2-7|TRBV7-6|many|.
TGTGCCAGCAGCTTACAGGGTATCCACGAGCAGTACTTC
CASSLQGIHEQYF
>TRBJ2-7|TRBV28|.|.
TGTGCCAGCAGTTTACAGGGGTGGCCCTACGAGCAGTACTTC
CASSLQGWPYEQYF
>TRBJ1-1|TRBV7-2|.|.
TGTGCCAGCAGCGTGGCCTGGGGGAGCGGCACTGAAGCTTTCTTT
CASSVAWGSGTEAFF
>TRBJ2-3|TRBV7-8|.|TRBD2
TGTGCCAGCAGCGTGCGGGAGATGGAAGATACGCAGTATTTT
CASSVREMEDTQYF
>TRBJ2-7|TRBV29-1|once|TRBD1
TGCAGCGTTCGAACAGGGGGCTCGCAGTACTTC
CSVRTGGSQYF
>TRBJ1-1|TRBV28|.|TRBD1
TGTGCCAGCCGACAGGGGAACACTGAAGCTTTCTTT
CASRQGNTEAFF
>TRBJ2-1|TRBV7-9|.|.
TGTGCCAGCAGCTTGGCCAATGAGCAGTTCTTC
CASSLANEQFF
>TRBJ2-7|TRBV18|.|TRBD1
TGTGCCAGCTCACCCCGCCGGGACAGGGAAACCGAGCAGTACTTC
CASSPRRDRETEQYF
>TRBJ2-7|TRBV25-1|.|TRBD1
TGTGCCAGTAGACAGGGGCCTGGGGAGCAGTACTTC
CASRQGPGEQYF
>TRBJ2-2|TRBV7-2|.|TRBD1
TGTGCCAGCAGCTTCTCCGGGACAGTGAGGACCGGGGAGCTGTTTTTT
CASSFSGTVRTGELFF
>TRBJ2-7|TRBV2|once|TRBD1
TGTGCCAGCAGGGAGACAGGGGATACCTACGAGCAGTACTTC
CASRETGDTYEQYF
>TRBJ2-1|TRBV7-3|.|TRBD1
TGTGCCAGCAGCTTAAACCCACAGGGGGCGGGGAAAGAGCAGTTCTTC
CASSLNPQGAGKEQFF
>TRBJ2-7|TRBV25-1|.|TRBD2
TGTGCCAGCAGTGAATCTAGCGGGAGATTCTACGAGCAGTACTTC
CASSESSGRFYEQYF
>TRBJ1-1|TRBV6-1|.|.
TGTGCCAGCAGCGAAACACGGCTTATGACTGAAGCTTTCTTT
CASSETRLMTEAFF
>TRBJ2-7|TRBV6-6|once|.
TGTGCCAGCAGCCGACTCAGGGGGGCCTACGAGCAGTACTTC
CASSRLRGAYEQYF
>TRBJ2-2|TRBV28|once|.
TGTGCCAGCAACGAGGGCGGGAACACCGGGGAGCTGTTTTTT
CASNEGGNTGELFF
>TRBJ1-2|TRBV19|few|.
TGTGCCAGCCGCCCCTCGGGACGGAGGGTAGGTGGCTACACCTTC
CASRPSGRRVGGYTF
>TRBJ2-1|TRBV6-5|.|.
TGTGCCAGCAGCTCCCTTTGGACGCCCTACAATGAGCAGTTCTTC
CASSSLWTPYNEQFF
>TRBJ1-2|TRBV6-1|.|.
TGTGCCAGCAGTGAAGCGCTGGGCAGCTATGGCTACACCTTC
CASSEALGSYGYTF
>TRBJ2-5|TRBV28|.|.
TGTGCCAGCAGTTTCCGGGAAGAGACCCAGTACTTC
CASSFREETQYF
>TRBJ1-2|TRBV28|once|TRBD1
TGTGCCAGCAGTTTAGGGACAGGGGACTATGGCTACACCTTC
CASSLGTGDYGYTF
>TRBJ2-1|TRBV27|.|TRBD1
TGTGCCAGCAGTTTCCAACAGGGGGCCCACAATGAGCAGTTCTTC
CASSFQQGAHNEQFF
>TRBJ2-3|TRBV25-1|.|TRBD1
TGTGCCAGCAGTGGAGGGGGCGCAGATACGCAGTATTTT
CASSGGGADTQYF
>TRBJ2-7|TRBV11-3|.|.
TGTGCCAGCAGCTTAAAAGGGGATGGGGCCTACGAGCAGTACTTC
CASSLKGDGAYEQYF
>TRBJ1-6|TRBV5-1|few|TRBD1
TGCGCCAGCAGTCGGGACAGGGGTTATTCACCCCTCCACTTT
CASSRDRGYSPLHF
>TRBJ2-1|TRBV5-4|.|TRBD2
TGTGCCAGCAGCTTGTCCGGGAGGGCGGGCAATGAGCAGTTCTTC
CASSLSGRAGNEQFF
>TRBJ2-3|TRBV9|.|.
TGTGCCAGCAGCGTAGGGTCGGGAGCGGACACAGATACGCAGTATTTT
CASSVGSGADTDTQYF
>TRBJ2-2|TRBV5-4|few|TRBD2
TGTGCCAGCAGCCCTCAAGCGGGAGTATGGACCGGGGAGCTGTTTTTT
CASSPQAGVWTGELFF
>TRBJ2-3|TRBV5-1|.|.
TGCGCCAGCAGCTTGGGCGGGGCACCTAGCACAGATACGCAGTATTTT
CASSLGGAPSTDTQYF
>TRBJ2-5|TRBV30|.|TRBD2
TGTGCCTGCCGCGCTGCGGGGGGCCAAGAGACCCAGTACTTC
CACRAAGGQETQYF
>TRBJ2-7|TRBV5-5|.|TRBD2
TGTGCCAGCAGCCAAGAGCCCGGGACTAGCGGGAGGTCGAACGAGCAGTACTTC
CASSQEPGTSGRSNEQYF
>TRBJ2-5|TRBV28|.|.
TGTGCCAGCAGCCGTAGCCAGGGGCAAGAGACCCAGTACTTC
CASSRSQGQETQYF
>TRBJ1-2|TRBV27|.|TRBD1
TGTGCCAGCAGCCGACAGGGACCGGAAGGCGACTACACCTTC
CASSRQGPEGDYTF
>TRBJ2-2|TRBV5-1|.|TRBD1
TGCGCCAGCAGCTTGGCACAGGGGGCTGGCACCGGGGAGCTGTTTTTT
CASSLAQGAGTGELFF
>TRBJ1-4|TRBV7-2|.|.
TGTGCCAGCAGCTTAAAGCAGGGGACCAATGAAAAACTGTTTTTT
CASSLKQGTNEKLFF
>TRBJ1-1|TRBV10-3|.|TRBD1
TGTGCCATCAGAAAACAGGGGTATGACACTGAAGCTTTCTTT
CAIRKQGYDTEAFF
>TRBJ2-3|TRBV28|few|TRBD2
TGTGCCAGCAGGACCGGACGGGCGGGAGTGATCACAGATACGCAGTATTTT
CASRTGRAGVITDTQYF
>TRBJ2-7|TRBV5-1|.|.
TGCGCCAGCAGTTTTACCGGGACTCCATCCTACGAGCAGTACTTC
CASSFTGTPSYEQYF
>TRBJ2-2|TRBV5-1|.|.
TGCGCCAGCAGCTTGATCCTGGGGTCTAACACCGGGGAGCTGTTTTTT
CASSLILGSNTGELFF
>TRBJ1-1|TRBV7-2|.|.
TGTGCCAGCAGCTTTGTGCAGGGTGAGGGGAACACTGAAGCTTTCTTT
CASSFVQGEGNTEAFF
>TRBJ2-3|TRBV7-9|.|TRBD2
TGTGCCAGCAGCCCCCTTTCTAGCGGGAGCACAGATACGCAGTATTTT
CASSPLSSGSTDTQYF
>TRBJ2-7|TRBV11-2|.|.
TGTGCCAGCAGGGACTATAAAACCTCCTACGAGCAGTACTTC
CASRDYKTSYEQYF
>TRBJ1-1|TRBV29-1|.|TRBD1
TGCAGCGTTGAAGGGGGGGACAGGACTTTTTTCCCCAACACTGAAGCTTTCTTT
CSVEGGDRTFFPNTEAFF
>TRBJ1-5|TRBV6-1|few|TRBD1
TGTGCCAGCAGTGCGACTAGGGGGCTCGGGAGCAATCAGCCCCAGCATTTT
CASSATRGLGSNQPQHF
>TRBJ1-3|TRBV7-3|.|.
TGTGCCAGCAGCTTAGAAGGTTACTCTGGAAACACCATATATTTT
CASSLEGYSGNTIYF
>TRBJ2-3|TRBV7-8|.|.
TGTGCCAGCAGCCAAGAGAGGTACACAGATACGCAGTATTTT
CASSQERYTDTQYF
>TRBJ2-2|TRBV2|.|TRBD1
TGTTCCAGCAGAGTACAGGGGGCTACCGGGGAGCTGTTTTTT
CSSRVQGATGELFF
>TRBJ2-1|TRBV19|.|.
TGTGCCAGTAGTATAGCTCCCCGAGGGCGGGGCGACAATGAGCAGTTCTTC
CASSIAPRGRGDNEQFF
>TRBJ2-6|TRBV20-1|.|.
TGCAGTGCTAGTGGGGCCAACGTCCTGACTTTC
CSASGANVLTF
>TRBJ2-5|TRBV5-8|.|.
TGTGCCAGCAGTTACCGGCGTGGGAGTTGGGAGACCCAGTACTTC
CASSYRRGSWETQYF
>TRBJ1-1|TRBV28|few|.
TGTGCCAGCAGTTTACCCGACAATACGAACACTGAAGCTTTCTTT
CASSLPDNTNTEAFF
>TRBJ1-3|TRBV19|.|.
TGTGCCAGTAGTATAACTTCGGTTTCCTCTGGAAACACCATATATTTT
CASSITSVSSGNTIYF